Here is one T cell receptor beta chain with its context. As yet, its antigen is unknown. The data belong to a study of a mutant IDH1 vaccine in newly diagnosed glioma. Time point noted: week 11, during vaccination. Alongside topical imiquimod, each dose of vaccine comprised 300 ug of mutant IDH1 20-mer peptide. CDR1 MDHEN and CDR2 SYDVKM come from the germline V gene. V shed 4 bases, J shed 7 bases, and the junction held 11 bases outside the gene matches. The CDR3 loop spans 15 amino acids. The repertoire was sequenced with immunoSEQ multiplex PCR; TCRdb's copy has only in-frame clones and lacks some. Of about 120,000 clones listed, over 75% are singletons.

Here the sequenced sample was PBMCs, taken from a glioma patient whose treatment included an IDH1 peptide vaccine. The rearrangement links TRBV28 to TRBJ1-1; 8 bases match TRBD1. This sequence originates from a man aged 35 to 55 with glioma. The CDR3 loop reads CASSSLQGARDEAFF. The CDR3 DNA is TGTGCCAGCAGTTCGCTTCAGGGGGCGCGGGATGAAGCTTTCTTT.